The present T cell receptor beta chain was sequenced within a study of shared clonotypes between healthy human individuals. Looking at the study overall: Used for every donor were three CD4 naive, three CD4 memory, two CD8 naive and one CD8 memory plate.

Method: immunoSEQ multiplex PCR; TCRdb's copy keeps in-frame clones and lacks some. The table includes about 820,000 clones, 80% to 95% detected once. It was CD45RO-negative cells, positively selected for CCR7, that made up naive CD8 cells, with terminally differentiated effector memory CD45RA+ cells excluded. Details on this clone: Its antigen remains unknown.

In germline, CDR1 is LGHNA, CDR2 YSLEER. The CDR3 runs to 15 residues. Trimming cost V 3 bases and J 6 bases; bases outside gene matches: 4. Whole-study findings and limits: Clonotype sharing across four donors was observed for approximately 5% of naive CD4 clonotypes.

The sequence was collected from a man aged 25 to 45 in good health. The rearrangement uses TRBV4-3 and TRBJ2-1; 11 bases align to TRBD1. Sequencing was carried out using naive CD8+ T cells sorted from blood. CDR3 residues: CASSQGTGGFNEQFF. As DNA, the CDR3 is TGCGCCAGCAGCCAGGGGACAGGGGGATTCAATGAGCAGTTCTTC.